The 31 T cell receptor beta chains below were found in one sample sequenced in a study of T cells in Graves' hyperthyroidism and ophthalmopathy. Template material for amplifying TCR beta CDR3 regions consisted of RNA transcripts. Researchers ran a first-round RT-PCR on the TCR CDR3 using the HTBI primer set. Each CDR3 protein is one row after TCRdb ran MiXCR on the multiplex PCR reads. The sample lists around 520,000 distinct CDR3 sequences, approximately 15% occurring once. Sequencing was done on a sample of blood. All receptors come from a middle-aged woman with Graves' hyperthyroidism.

This clonotype was counted ten times or more. The gene calls are TRBV2 and TRBJ2-1; 9 bases are a match to TRBD2. CDR1 is SNHLY and CDR2 is FYNNEI in the germline V gene. V was pared by 6 bases and J by 0 bases, with 6 bases of the junction left unmatched. This CDR3 comprises 16 residues. The CDR3 here is CASRGLAGSSYNEQFF. The CDR3 bases are TGTGCCAGCAGGGGCCTAGCGGGGAGCTCCTACAATGAGCAGTTCTTC.

The count of this clonotype is one. The V gene is TRBV11-2, the J gene TRBJ1-1; D ambiguous. Germline CDR1 is SGHAT and CDR2 is FQNNGV. The CDR3 consists of 17 residues. V was trimmed by 3 bases and J by 0 bases, leaving 17 bases between them. The CDR3 DNA sequence: TGTGCCAGCAGCTTTGAGGCCAGGACGAATTTGAACACTGAAGCTTTCTTT. Its protein is CASSFEARTNLNTEAFF.

V and J are TRBV14 and TRBJ1-2; the D is unclear. Germline lookup yields CDR1 SGHDN and CDR2 FVKESK. V lost 1 base and J lost 4, with 7 bases in between. The CDR3 consists of 13 residues. The CDR3 sequence: CASSQVGSYGYTF. The CDR3 DNA sequence: TGTGCCAGCAGCCAAGTTGGCAGCTATGGCTACACCTTC. The full variable domain, completed using reference TRBV14 and TRBJ1-2, is EAGVTQFPSHSVIEKGQTVTLRCDPISGHDNLYWYRRVMGKEIKFLLHFVKESKQDESGMPNNRFLAERTGGTYSTLKVQPAELEDSGVYFCASSQVGSYGYTFGSGTRLTVV.

This clonotype was observed at least ten times. The rearrangement uses TRBV10-3 and TRBJ2-2; 14 bases are shared with TRBD2. Germline assignment: CDR1 ENHRY and CDR2 SYGVKD. This CDR3 comprises 16 residues. V gave up 3 bases and J gave up 4 bases; unmatched junction bases: 1. CDR3 nucleotides: TGTGCCATCAGTGACGGGACTAGCGGGAGCACCGGGGAGCTGTTTTTT. It specifies CAISDGTSGSTGELFF.

The chain employs TRBV11-2 and TRBJ2-5; 7 bases map to TRBD1. This CDR3 comprises 17 residues. V dropped 5 bases and J dropped 6; count of bases not matched to a gene: 18. From germline, CDR1 is SGHAT and CDR2 FQNNGV. The CDR3 DNA reads as TGTGCCAGCAGCCTCATCACCTCCGGGACAGCCGAAAAGACCCAGTACTTC. Amino acids: CASSLITSGTAEKTQYF. The whole variable domain, remainder taken from reference TRBV11-2 and TRBJ2-5, is EAGVAQSPRYKIIEKRQSVAFWCNPISGHATLYWYQQILGQGPKLLIQFQNNGVVDDSQLPKDRFSAERLKGVDSTLKIQPAKLEDSAVYLCASSLITSGTAEKTQYFGPGTRLLVL.

The gene calls are TRBV5-1 and TRBJ1-1; maybe TRBD1 (5 bases). The germline V gene encodes CDR1 SGHRS and CDR2 YFSETQ. The V and J ends lost 5 bases and 6 bases respectively, with 17 bases between them. There are 14 residues in the CDR3. The CDR3 DNA reads as TGCGCCAGCAGTAGGGGACCTGGGGAATCTGAAGCTTTCTTT. Translation: CASSRGPGESEAFF.

This clonotype was found many times. V and J are TRBV30 and TRBJ1-2, with D perhaps matching TRBD1 (5 bases). The CDR3 extends over 16 amino acids. The germline V and J ends were trimmed by 5 bases and 4 bases, with 23 bases remaining between them. Germline V gene lookup returns CDR1 GTSNPN and CDR2 SVGIG (reference sequence). The CDR3 protein is CAWGGQGYGPSYGYTF. The CDR3 DNA reads as TGTGCCTGGGGCGGGCAGGGCTACGGACCTAGCTATGGCTACACCTTC.

The sample holds many counts of this clonotype. This sequence joins TRBV20-1 and TRBJ1-2; 7 bases agree with TRBD1. This CDR3 spans 18 amino acids. The V segment lost 0 bases and the J segment 4 bases; nucleotides outside the gene matches: 17. Per germline, CDR1 DFQATT and CDR2 SNEGSKA (reference sequence). The CDR3 nucleotides are TGCAGTGCTAGAGATCCAGGAGGGGGAGGGGGCAACGGCTATGGCTACACCTTC. It codes for CSARDPGGGGGNGYGYTF.

This clonotype has at least ten counts. The genes are TRBV28 and TRBJ1-1; D not resolved. The V and J ends lost 6 bases and 1 base respectively, with 24 bases between them. This CDR3 spans 18 amino acids. Per germline, CDR1 MDHEN and CDR2 SYDVKM. The CDR3 loop is CASSRFGFSGIWNTEAFF. The DNA of the CDR3 is TGTGCCAGCAGCCGTTTCGGATTTTCGGGGATCTGGAACACTGAAGCTTTCTTT.

V gene TRBV20-1 combines with J gene TRBJ2-3; D is tentatively TRBD1 or TRBD2 (5 bases each). Germline V gene sequence: CDR1 DFQATT, CDR2 SNEGSKA (reference sequence). This CDR3 comprises 15 residues. Deletions cut 1 base from V and 3 bases from J, with 14 bases between. This CDR3 is CSARALRGPTDTQYF. The CDR3 DNA reads TGCAGTGCTAGAGCGCTAAGGGGACCTACAGATACGCAGTATTTT.

This clonotype was seen ten or more times. V is TRBV5-1 and J is TRBJ2-7; TRBD2 matches at 10 bases. The CDR3 spans 14 residues. The germline gives CDR1 SGHRS, CDR2 YFSETQ. Germline trimming cut 3 bases from V and 3 bases from J; bases unmatched to any gene: 3. CDR3 loop: CASSSSSGSYEQYF. Written as DNA, the CDR3 is TGCGCCAGCAGCTCATCTAGCGGGAGCTACGAGCAGTACTTC.

To note about this clonotype: A read error is possible here, since a much larger clone lies one base away. The chain couples TRBV5-1 to TRBJ1-1; no clear D gene. This CDR3 contains 15 residues. The germline gives CDR1 SGHRS, CDR2 YFSETQ. CDR3 sequence (DNA): TGCGCCAGCGGCTTGGTTGGAAATCTGAACACTGAAGCTTTCTTT. It codes for CASGLVGNLNTEAFF.

A few counts support this clonotype. The rearrangement links TRBV2 to TRBJ1-4; tentative D call: TRBD1 (5 bases). Germline V lookup: CDR1 SNHLY, CDR2 FYNNEI. The CDR3 is 12 amino acids. V lost 6 bases, J lost 7 bases, and 9 bases lay in between. The CDR3 DNA reads as TGTGCCAGCAGGGGGGAAATTGAAAAACTGTTTTTT. Protein sequence: CASRGEIEKLFF. The full variable domain, in which reference TRBV2 and TRBJ1-4 provide the parts outside the CDR3, is EPEVTQTPSHQVTQMGQEVILRCVPISNHLYFYWYRQILGQKVEFLVSFYNNEISEKSEIFDDQFSVERPDGSNFTLKIRSTKLEDSAMYFCASRGEIEKLFFGSGTQLSVL.

In its sample, this clonotype was seen many times. The V gene is TRBV20-1, the J gene TRBJ1-6, with TRBD1 identical over 7 bases. V shed 1 base and J 3 bases; nucleotides not matched to a gene: 3. This CDR3 region has 15 residues. Germline V gene data show CDR1 as DFQATT and CDR2 as SNEGSKA (reference sequence). CDR3 loop: CSARVGGLYNSPLHF. CDR3 nucleotide sequence: TGCAGTGCTAGAGTAGGGGGCCTCTATAATTCACCCCTCCACTTT.

This clonotype was counted many times. The CDR3 nucleotides are TGCAGTGCTAGGGTATTCGGTCTAGCGAAAACTCCCTCCTACGAGCAGTACTTC. Protein product: CSARVFGLAKTPSYEQYF. The V gene is TRBV20-1, the J gene TRBJ2-7; D is perhaps TRBD2 (6 bases). V lost 3 bases to trimming and J lost 0 bases, with 24 bases between them. The CDR3 runs to 18 residues. Germline V gene lookup returns CDR1 DFQATT and CDR2 SNEGSKA (reference sequence).

In this sample, this clonotype turned up many times. The rearrangement links TRBV7-2 to TRBJ1-2; D not resolved. V was pared by 7 bases and J by 4 bases, with 13 bases between. Germline loops: CDR1 SGHTA, CDR2 FQGNSA. This CDR3 is built from 13 residues. The DNA for the CDR3 is TGTGCCAGCAACCAAGGTCCTAGCTATGGCTACACCTTC. It is translated as CASNQGPSYGYTF.

This clonotype has a count of ten or more. The chain carries TRBV5-1 and TRBJ2-1; D remains ambiguous. Germline loops: CDR1 SGHRS, CDR2 YFSETQ. V gave up 2 bases and J gave up 5 bases, with 8 bases separating them. The CDR3 consists of 13 residues. The CDR3 loop is CASSFGVDNEQFF. The CDR3 DNA sequence: TGCGCCAGCAGCTTTGGGGTTGACAATGAGCAGTTCTTC.

This clonotype was seen at least ten times. This chain joins TRBV2 and TRBJ2-1; D unclear. The CDR3 is 11 amino acids. The germline V and J ends were trimmed by 1 base and 12 bases, with 7 bases remaining between them. Germline CDR1 reads SNHLY; CDR2 reads FYNNEI. The CDR3 loop is CASSEVLGQFF. In DNA form, the CDR3 reads TGTGCCAGCAGTGAAGTACTGGGGCAGTTCTTC.

This clonotype was seen many times. This chain connects TRBV5-5 to TRBJ1-4, with 10 bases matching TRBD1. The V segment lost 4 bases and the J segment 5 bases; nucleotides outside the gene matches: 5. CDR1 and CDR2 (germline): SGHKS, YYEKEE (reference sequence). This CDR3 spans 15 amino acids. CDR3 protein: CASSRPGQGNEKLFF. The CDR3 DNA reads as TGTGCCAGCAGCCGACCGGGACAGGGGAATGAAAAACTGTTTTTT.

This clonotype appeared a few times. The chain links TRBV7-2 to TRBJ2-1, with D perhaps matching TRBD1 or TRBD2 (8 bases each). This CDR3 has 22 residues. From germline, CDR1 is SGHTA and CDR2 FQGNSA. Trimming took 5 bases from V and 0 from J, leaving 32 bases between them. CDR3 bases: TGTGCCAGCAGCCGAGCCACTAGCGGCACTCTCAGGGGGCTAAGCTCCTACAATGAGCAGTTCTTC. It is translated as CASSRATSGTLRGLSSYNEQFF. The variable domain in full, with the rest retrieved from reference TRBV7-2 and TRBJ2-1, is GAGVSQSPSNKVTEKGKDVELRCDPISGHTALYWYRQSLGQGLEFLIYFQGNSAPDKSGLPSDRFSAERTGGSVSTLTIQRTQQEDSAVYLCASSRATSGTLRGLSSYNEQFFGPGTRLTVL.

Ten or more counts support this clonotype. The chain combines TRBV7-9 with TRBJ2-3; D possibly matches TRBD1 or TRBD2 (6 bases each). The V gene's germline CDR1 is SEHNR and CDR2 FQNEAQ (reference sequence). The CDR3 has 15 residues. With 7 bases removed from V and 3 bases from J, the gap between germline ends came to 17 bases. The CDR3 here is CASIDGQGRTDTQYF. The CDR3 bases are TGTGCCAGCATCGACGGGCAGGGGAGGACAGATACGCAGTATTTT.

V usage is TRBV28 and J usage is TRBJ2-1; the match to TRBD1 covers 8 bases. V gave up 6 bases and J gave up 4 bases; unmatched junction bases: 2. Germline V gene lookup returns CDR1 MDHEN and CDR2 SYDVKM. The CDR3 has 13 amino acids. The CDR3 DNA follows: TGTGCCAGCAGAGACAGGGGTTACAATGAGCAGTTCTTC. Protein sequence: CASRDRGYNEQFF.

This clonotype appeared many times. This chain links TRBV20-1 with TRBJ2-3, with 9 nucleotides matching TRBD2. CDR1 and CDR2 from the germline V gene are DFQATT and SNEGSKA (reference sequence). This CDR3 spans 15 amino acids. The CDR3 DNA reads as TGCAGCGCGCCCGGACTAGCGCTAAGCACAGATACGCAGTATTTT. Its translation is CSAPGLALSTDTQYF.

This clonotype was seen ten or more times. The V call is TRBV7-3, the J call TRBJ1-1, with TRBD1 as a possible D gene (6 bases). Trimming shortened V by 5 bases and J by 4 bases, and 17 bases separated the two germline ends. This CDR3 has 15 residues. Germline CDR1 is SGHTA and CDR2 is FQGTGA. CDR3 region: CASSPKGQGITEAFF. In DNA form, the CDR3 reads TGTGCCAGCAGCCCAAAGGGGCAGGGGATCACTGAAGCTTTCTTT.

This clonotype was detected ten times or more. The chain has TRBV5-6 and TRBJ2-1, with D unresolved. Germline CDR1 SGHDT, CDR2 YYEEEE. V dropped 5 bases and J dropped 1 base, with 7 bases sitting between them. The CDR3 is 13 amino acids. The CDR3 spells CASRFGSYNEQFF. CDR3 in DNA: TGTGCCAGCAGGTTTGGATCCTACAATGAGCAGTTCTTC.

In this sample, this clonotype turned up many times. The chain couples TRBV5-1 to TRBJ2-1, with a possible D match to TRBD1 (6 bases). Trimming pared 7 bases from V and 3 bases from J, leaving 14 bases between. The CDR3 is made up of 14 amino acids. Looked up from germline, CDR1 is SGHRS and CDR2 is YFSETQ. The CDR3 is CASFRDIDYNEQFF. Here the CDR3 DNA reads TGCGCCAGCTTCCGGGACATAGACTACAATGAGCAGTTCTTC.

This clonotype was seen repeatedly, ten times or more. The V call is TRBV18, the J call TRBJ1-1; a possible D gene is TRBD1 (5 bases). Germline CDR1 and CDR2: KGHSH and LQKENI. The CDR3 sequence is 14 residues long. V shed 6 bases and J shed 1 base, with 12 bases lying between them. The CDR3 region is CASSPGRANTEAFF. DNA for the CDR3: TGTGCCAGCTCTCCAGGGCGGGCGAACACTGAAGCTTTCTTT.

The CDR3 sequence: CSALGMRGADTEAFF. The CDR3 DNA reads as TGCAGCGCATTGGGCATGCGGGGGGCGGACACTGAAGCTTTCTTT. J is TRBJ1-1 and V is TRBV29-1; possible D gene TRBD1, 6 bases. The CDR3 loop spans 15 amino acids. With 7 bases removed from V and 3 bases from J, the gap between germline ends came to 21 bases. Germline loops: CDR1 SQVTM, CDR2 ANQGSEA.

This clonotype occurred many times. The chain links TRBV5-6 to TRBJ2-7; 11 bases are shared with TRBD1. V shed 4 bases, J shed 5 bases, and the junction held 5 bases outside the gene matches. The CDR3 is 14 residues long. The V gene's germline CDR1 is SGHDT and CDR2 YYEEEE. The CDR3 DNA follows: TGTGCCAGCAGCCCCGGACAGGGGGCCGACGAGCAGTACTTC. It is translated as CASSPGQGADEQYF.

The rearrangement uses TRBV5-1 and TRBJ2-1; 7 nucleotides align to TRBD2. The CDR3 is made up of 18 amino acids. V was clipped by 2 bases and J by 6 bases; unmatched bases: 17. Germline V gene lookup returns CDR1 SGHRS and CDR2 YFSETQ. The CDR3 bases are TGCGCCAGCAGCTTTTTCGAGGGAGCGGGAAACCCCACCAATGAGCAGTTCTTC. Its translation: CASSFFEGAGNPTNEQFF.

This clonotype occurred once. V usage is TRBV19 and J usage is TRBJ1-2; possible D gene TRBD1, 5 bases. Germline V CDR1 and CDR2: LNHDA, SQIVND (reference sequence). There are 14 residues in the CDR3. The V and J ends lost 7 bases and 3 bases respectively, with 15 bases between them. The CDR3 protein is CASTLGGGHYGYTF. The CDR3 region has the DNA TGTGCCAGTACCCTAGGTGGGGGACACTATGGCTACACCTTC.